A selection of T cell receptor beta chains follows, all from one sample in a study of T cells in Graves' hyperthyroidism and ophthalmopathy. TCRdb passed the multiplex PCR reads through MiXCR, listing each CDR3 protein once. The table includes roughly 300,000 distinct CDR3 sequences, less than 30% detected once. The sample comprised blood. Source of these receptors: a man between 35 and 55 years old with Graves' hyperthyroidism that later progressed to Graves' ophthalmopathy. Both conserved end residues are part of each CDR3.

J gene	V gene	CDR3 protein
TRBJ2-7	TRBV6-1	CASSADRTGEQYF
TRBJ2-5	TRBV7-8	CASSLAGQGQETQYF
TRBJ2-7	TRBV3-1	CASSPNLAGVYEQYF
TRBJ2-3	TRBV20-1	CSARSLGWRGSTDTQYF
TRBJ2-2	TRBV11-1	CASGQDPNTGELFF
TRBJ2-7	TRBV27	CASSFSSRTGGDYEQYF
TRBJ2-4	TRBV7-2	CASSLEAGLAKNIQYF
TRBJ2-4	TRBV7-9	CASSLGQKVYF
TRBJ1-2	TRBV6-1	CASSLHTDGLYGYTF
TRBJ1-2	TRBV6-2/TRBV6-3	CATSVLSVYGYTF
TRBJ2-7	TRBV7-9	CASSPQAGTSGRGEQYF
TRBJ2-7	TRBV3-1	CASSREAGEQYF
TRBJ1-2	TRBV3-1	CASSQTGQGLRGYTF
TRBJ2-7	TRBV7-2	CASSLADLGQYF
TRBJ1-2	TRBV20-1	CSASFPRELANYGYTF
TRBJ2-5	TRBV20-1	CSARDRVVRETQYF
TRBJ2-7	TRBV27	CASSKLDRTYEQYF
TRBJ1-2	TRBV18	CASSPNGDNYGYTF
TRBJ2-7	TRBV28	CASSLGTDPYEQYF
TRBJ1-1	TRBV29-1	CSAGTGITEAFF
TRBJ2-7	TRBV9	CASSEGPPSYEQYF
TRBJ1-6	TRBV28	CASSWDTNSPLHF
TRBJ2-5	TRBV6-1	CASRVVSRETQYF
TRBJ1-2	TRBV19	CASSVDRWNYGYTF
TRBJ1-1	TRBV6-2/TRBV6-3	CASIGKNTEAFF
TRBJ2-2	TRBV20-1	CSARDSQNTGELFF
TRBJ2-7	TRBV4-1	CASSPGPGQRTYEQYF